The 12 T cell receptor beta chains below all came from one sample that was sequenced in a study of siplizumab effects on memory and regulatory T cells. Assay used: immunoSEQ multiplex PCR; TCRdb lists only in-frame clones, some missing. The sample shows some 100,000 clones, 90% to 95% of them seen only once. Sequencing was done on a sample of non-Treg CD4+ T cells sorted from blood. The receptor set was obtained from a human donor in good health.

The gene calls are TRBV19 and TRBJ1-5; tentative D call: TRBD1 (5 bases). V was shortened by 5 bases and J by 2 bases, with 10 bases between the two germline ends. The CDR3 consists of 14 residues. Germline CDR1 and CDR2: LNHDA and SQIVND (reference sequence). The chain's CDR3 is CASSPGGGNQPQHF. In nucleotides, the CDR3 is TGTGCCAGTAGTCCCGGGGGTGGCAATCAGCCCCAGCATTTT.

The gene calls are TRBV2 and TRBJ2-7; TRBD2 aligns across 8 bases. V gave up 5 bases and J gave up 4 bases; unmatched junction bases: 4. Germline loops: CDR1 SNHLY, CDR2 FYNNEI. This CDR3 region has 13 residues. The CDR3 DNA follows: TGTGCCAGCAGTAGCGGGGGACCATACGAGCAGTACTTC. It is translated as CASSSGGPYEQYF.

V is TRBV7-3 and J is TRBJ2-3, with TRBD1 matching over 7 bases. CDR1 and CDR2 from the germline V gene are SGHTA and FQGTGA. The ends lost 4 bases at V and 1 base at J; junction bases unmatched: 8. The CDR3 runs to 16 residues. The CDR3 here is CASSSGQVRGTDTQYF. The DNA for the CDR3 is TGTGCCAGCAGCTCAGGACAGGTTAGGGGCACAGATACGCAGTATTTT. Variable domain in full (rest from reference TRBV7-3 and TRBJ2-3): GAGVSQTPSNKVTEKGKYVELRCDPISGHTALYWYRQSLGQGPEFLIYFQGTGAADDSGLPNDRFFAVRPEGSVSTLKIQRTERGDSAVYLCASSSGQVRGTDTQYFGPGTRLTVL.

The J gene is TRBJ1-3, the V gene TRBV7-2; TRBD1 is a possible D gene (5 bases). The germline V gene encodes CDR1 SGHTA and CDR2 FQGNSA. The V gene lost 5 bases and the J gene lost 3 bases, with 14 bases spanning the gap. This CDR3 has 15 residues. The CDR3 is CASSANQGSGNTIYF. The CDR3 DNA is TGTGCCAGCAGCGCAAACCAGGGAAGTGGAAACACCATATATTTT.

The rearrangement uses TRBV5-4 and TRBJ2-3, with D hard to call. The germline V gene has CDR1 SGHNT and CDR2 YYREEE (reference sequence). The CDR3 totals 14 residues. With 1 base removed from V and 2 bases from J, the gap between germline ends came to 8 bases. The CDR3 reads CASSLSGLTDTQYF. Here the CDR3 DNA reads TGTGCCAGCAGCTTGTCCGGGCTCACAGATACGCAGTATTTT.

The rearrangement uses TRBV5-1 and TRBJ2-5; 8 nucleotides match TRBD2. Germline lookup yields CDR1 SGHRS and CDR2 YFSETQ. J lost 0 bases, V lost 4 bases, and 11 bases had no gene match. This CDR3 contains 17 residues. CDR3 amino acids: CASSPGGLAGHQETQYF. CDR3 nucleotide sequence: TGCGCCAGCAGCCCGGGAGGTCTAGCGGGCCACCAAGAGACCCAGTACTTC.

The gene calls are TRBV6-5 and TRBJ1-6; no reliable D call. With 5 bases removed from V and 7 bases from J, the gap between germline ends came to 9 bases. Germline V gives CDR1 MNHEY, CDR2 SVGAGI. The CDR3 sequence is 13 residues long. CDR3 amino acids: CASSTRANSPLHF. Written as DNA, the CDR3 is TGTGCCAGCAGTACAAGGGCCAATTCACCCCTCCACTTT.

The chain joins TRBV7-2 to TRBJ1-1; 9 bases match TRBD1. V dropped 5 bases and J dropped 3; count of bases not matched to a gene: 4. Germline CDR1 and CDR2: SGHTA and FQGNSA. The CDR3 consists of 14 residues. The CDR3 reads CASSTRTGDTEAFF. The CDR3 DNA sequence: TGTGCCAGCAGCACCCGGACAGGGGACACTGAAGCTTTCTTT.

The chain has TRBV6-6 and TRBJ2-5; the D gene is possibly TRBD1 (5 bases). CDR1 and CDR2 (germline): MNHNY, SVGAGI (reference sequence). The CDR3 has 13 residues. V lost 6 bases to trimming and J lost 4 bases, with 12 bases between them. The CDR3 loop reads CASSGGAPETQYF. The CDR3 DNA reads as TGTGCCAGCAGCGGTGGGGCCCCAGAGACCCAGTACTTC.

The gene calls are TRBV27 and TRBJ2-1; 11 bases agree with TRBD2. The CDR3 spans 17 residues. With 9 bases clipped from V and 0 bases from J, the junction kept 10 bases outside the gene matches. Germline V CDR1 and CDR2: MNHEY, SMNVEV (reference sequence). The CDR3 sequence is CARSLAGGPYSYNEQFF. The CDR3 nucleotides read TGTGCCAGGTCTCTAGCGGGGGGCCCTTACTCCTACAATGAGCAGTTCTTC.

The chain carries TRBV14 and TRBJ1-3; TRBD1 might be the D (6 bases). The CDR3 totals 18 residues. Germline values: CDR1 SGHDN, CDR2 FVKESK. Deletions cut 0 bases from V and 4 bases from J, with 19 bases between. The CDR3 DNA follows: TGTGCCAGCAGCCAAGAACCTGGCGACAGGTCCCTCGGAAACACCATATATTTT. This gives the protein CASSQEPGDRSLGNTIYF.

The chain employs TRBV18 and TRBJ1-1; D might be TRBD1 (6 bases). This CDR3 has 14 residues. Germline assignment: CDR1 KGHSH and CDR2 LQKENI. The V end was cut by 1 base, the J end by 8 bases, with 14 bases between. The CDR3, as DNA: TGTGCCAGCTCACCACTGTCTAATCAGGGGGAAGCTTTCTTT. Translation: CASSPLSNQGEAFF.